The next 12 T cell receptor beta chains were all read from a single sample in a study of blood T cells in healthy people across ages. Through a sample-barcoded 5' primer and a J-beta primer mix, a second PCR was run for roughly 7 to 11 cycles. One entry per CDR3 protein results from TCRdb running MiXCR on the 5' RACE reads. The data hold 650,000 to 800,000 distinct CDR3 sequences, with more than 40% observed a single time. Sequencing was carried out using blood. These receptor sequences come from a man aged 55 to 69 in good health.

The CDR3 nucleotides are TGCAGCGTTGAGGGAACTAGCACAGATACGCAGTATTTT. Protein: CSVEGTSTDTQYF. The J gene is TRBJ2-3, the V gene TRBV29-1, with no clear D. V dropped 3 bases and J dropped 0 bases, with 7 bases sitting between them. Germline V lookup: CDR1 SQVTM, CDR2 ANQGSEA. CDR3 length equals 13 residues.

The gene calls are TRBV9 and TRBJ1-6; TRBD1 matches at 7 bases. The CDR3 runs 14 residues. With 6 bases clipped from V and 8 bases from J, the junction kept 8 bases outside the gene matches. The V gene's germline CDR1 is SGDLS and CDR2 YYNGEE. The CDR3 DNA reads as TGTGCCAGCACCAGACAGGGAAACGATTCACCCCTCCACTTT. This encodes CASTRQGNDSPLHF.

A few counts support this clonotype. The chain joins TRBV6-5 to TRBJ1-2; 7 positions agree with TRBD1. From germline, CDR1 is MNHEY and CDR2 SVGAGI. Unmatched junction bases numbered 6, after V lost 2 bases and J lost 6 bases. This CDR3 is built from 14 residues. The CDR3 DNA is TGTGCCAGCAGTTACCGACAGGGTTTGGATGGCTACACCTTC. Residues: CASSYRQGLDGYTF.

This clonotype was detected a few times. The chain uses TRBV28 and TRBJ2-1, with TRBD2 as a possible D gene (5 bases). The germline gives CDR1 MDHEN, CDR2 SYDVKM. The CDR3 totals 12 residues. Trimming cost V 2 bases and J 8 bases, with 7 bases left between them. The CDR3 here is CASSLDGDEQFF. CDR3 nucleotide sequence: TGTGCCAGCAGTTTAGACGGGGATGAGCAGTTCTTC.

With regard to this clonotype: This may come from a read error, since a much larger clone is one base off. The rearrangement uses TRBV4-2 and TRBJ2-7, with 7 bases fitting TRBD2. This CDR3 spans 16 amino acids. The germline gives CDR1 LGHNA, CDR2 YNFKEQ. The CDR3 is CVSSQEDQSGVYEQYF. The CDR3 DNA follows: TGTGTCAGCAGCCAAGAAGACCAAAGCGGGGTCTACGAGCAGTACTTC.

This clonotype occurred a few times. The V gene is TRBV7-2, the J gene TRBJ2-1; TRBD2 is a possible D gene (6 bases). This CDR3 is 17 amino acids long. Trimming removed 2 bases at V and 0 bases at J, with 14 bases between. Germline lookup yields CDR1 SGHTA and CDR2 FQGNSA. The DNA of the CDR3 is TGTGCCAGCAGCTTAACTAGCTGGACAAACTCCTACAATGAGCAGTTCTTC. Translation: CASSLTSWTNSYNEQFF.

V and J are TRBV6-2 or TRBV6-3 and TRBJ1-1; no clear D gene. V was shortened by 8 bases and J by 11 bases, with 15 bases between the two germline ends. Per germline, CDR1 MNHEY and CDR2 SVGEGT. The CDR3 covers 11 residues. The CDR3 DNA follows: TGTGCCAGCCGCGCCCCTCCGGATGCTTTCTTT. Protein sequence: CASRAPPDAFF.

This clonotype was observed a few times. This chain links TRBV7-2 with TRBJ2-5, with 8 bases lining up with TRBD2. Losses at the gene ends were 4 bases for V and 2 bases for J; bases not matched to a gene: 9. The germline gives CDR1 SGHTA, CDR2 FQGNSA. The CDR3 has 16 amino acids. Here the CDR3 reads CASSSVGTSVQETQYF. The DNA of the CDR3 is TGTGCCAGCAGCTCAGTAGGGACTAGTGTACAAGAGACCCAGTACTTC.

This clonotype was seen only a few times. The germline gene is not matched at one end of the junction; a read error may be the cause. This chain connects TRBV6-1 to TRBJ1-2; D unresolved. CDR3 length equals 15 residues. The germline gives CDR1 MNHNS, CDR2 SASEGT. The CDR3 bases are TGTGCCAGCAGTGAAGCCAAGAGAGCTAACTATGGCCACACCTTC. Translated, it gives CASSEAKRANYGHTF.

This clonotype turned up a few times. The chain couples TRBV29-1 to TRBJ1-2; TRBD1 might be the D (6 bases). The CDR3 runs to 13 residues. The ends were cut back, 4 bases at V and 6 bases at J, with 15 bases in the middle. The germline V gene has CDR1 SQVTM and CDR2 ANQGSEA. CDR3 loop: CSVAFTGRDGYTF. For the CDR3, the DNA is TGCAGCGTTGCCTTTACAGGGCGGGATGGCTACACCTTC.

As to this clonotype: The junction and the germline gene differ at one end; a read error may be behind it. The chain recombines TRBV12-3 or TRBV12-4 with TRBJ2-1, with D perhaps being TRBD1 or TRBD2 (5 bases each). CDR3 size: 11 residues. DNA of the CDR3: TGTGTCAGCAGTTATGGGGGAGAGCAGTTCTTC. It translates to CVSSYGGEQFF.

There are a few counts of this clonotype. The chain has TRBV6-2 or TRBV6-3 and TRBJ1-2; D not certain. The CDR3 has 13 amino acids. Germline assignment: CDR1 MNHEY and CDR2 SVGEGT. The V end lost 2 bases, the J end lost 3 bases, and 7 bases lay between the germline ends. CDR3 sequence: CASSYPGYYGYTF. CDR3 DNA sequence: TGTGCCAGCAGTTACCCGGGCTACTATGGCTACACCTTC.